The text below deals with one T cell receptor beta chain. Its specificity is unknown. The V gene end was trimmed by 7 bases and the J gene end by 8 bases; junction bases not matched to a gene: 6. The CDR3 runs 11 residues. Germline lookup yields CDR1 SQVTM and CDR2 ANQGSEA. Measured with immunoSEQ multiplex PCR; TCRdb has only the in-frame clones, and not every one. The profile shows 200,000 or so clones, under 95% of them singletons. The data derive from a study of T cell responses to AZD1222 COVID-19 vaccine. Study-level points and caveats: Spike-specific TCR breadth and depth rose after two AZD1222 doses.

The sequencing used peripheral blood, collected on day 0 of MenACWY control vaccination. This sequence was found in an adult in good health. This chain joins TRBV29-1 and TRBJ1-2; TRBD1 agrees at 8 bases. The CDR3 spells CSAGQGRGYTF. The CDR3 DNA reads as TGCAGCGCCGGACAGGGAAGAGGCTACACCTTC. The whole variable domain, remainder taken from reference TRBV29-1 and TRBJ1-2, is SAVISQKPSRDICQRGTSLTIQCQVDSQVTMMFWYRQQPGQSLTLIATANQGSEATYESGFVIDKFPISRPNLTFSTLTVSNMSPEDSSIYLCSAGQGRGYTFGSGTRLTVV.